This T cell receptor (beta chain) was retrieved from a study of blood T cell repertoires in COVID-19. Study information: From T cells, B-cell-depleted T cells, or PBMCs came the material, which was cDNA or gDNA.

Profiled with immunoSEQ multiplex PCR; TCRdb holds only in-frame clones, not every one. Among 130,000 to 150,000 clones, 88% were seen once, and the ten largest hold approximately 1.8%. The germline V gene encodes CDR1 LGHNA and CDR2 YNFKEQ. This CDR3 is built from 14 residues. The junction had 3 bases not matched to a gene; V was cut back by 0 bases and J by 5 bases. The sequence was collected from a man aged 65-85 years with acute or convalescent COVID-19. The chain recombines TRBV4-2 with TRBJ1-2; 7 bases are shared with TRBD1. Sequencing used peripheral blood. CDR3 protein: CASSQDTQGYGYTF. DNA for the CDR3: TGTGCCAGCAGCCAAGATACACAGGGGTATGGCTACACCTTC.